The clone carrying this T cell receptor beta chain occurred a few times. Its antigen is not identified. The sample is drawn from a study of human T cells and chemical hapten exposure. Study as a whole: Skin on the upper inner arm, approximately 2 cm by approximately 2 cm in size, was sensitized with 2% DPC.

Findings and limits, study-wide: Counts of TCRs above 1 in 1000 frequency stayed unchanged with DPC sensitization. Patch test score rose with PT1 expanded TCR count, significant at thresholds 8, 16 and 32, not 4.

Indicated time point: patch test 3, about 24 weeks after DPC sensitization. Treatment meaning: therapeutic diphenylcyclopropenone sensitization with weekly scalp DPC. Whole blood, unfractionated, served as the material for total RNA extraction. Alopecia patients deemed DPC-suitable, aged 18 to 70, excluding pregnancy. One entry per CDR3 protein results from TCRdb running MiXCR on the RACE reads. The sample consists of 30,000 to 50,000 distinct CDR3 sequences, 12% of them appearing once. This CDR3 has 16 residues. Trimming removed 3 bases from V and 0 bases from J; junction bases left unmatched: 6. Germline V gene data show CDR1 as KGHDR and CDR2 as SFDVKD.

This TCR came from a woman between 40 and 50 years old with alopecia areata. Some clones in this sample may be carry-over from other donors' samples. This sample comprised whole blood, obtained in connection with sensitization to the hapten diphenylcyclopropenone (DPC). This chain joins TRBV24-1 and TRBJ2-5; 7 positions match TRBD1. The CDR3 sequence: CATSDPKRGHQETQYF. CDR3 DNA sequence: TGTGCCACCAGTGATCCGAAGAGGGGGCACCAAGAGACCCAGTACTTC.